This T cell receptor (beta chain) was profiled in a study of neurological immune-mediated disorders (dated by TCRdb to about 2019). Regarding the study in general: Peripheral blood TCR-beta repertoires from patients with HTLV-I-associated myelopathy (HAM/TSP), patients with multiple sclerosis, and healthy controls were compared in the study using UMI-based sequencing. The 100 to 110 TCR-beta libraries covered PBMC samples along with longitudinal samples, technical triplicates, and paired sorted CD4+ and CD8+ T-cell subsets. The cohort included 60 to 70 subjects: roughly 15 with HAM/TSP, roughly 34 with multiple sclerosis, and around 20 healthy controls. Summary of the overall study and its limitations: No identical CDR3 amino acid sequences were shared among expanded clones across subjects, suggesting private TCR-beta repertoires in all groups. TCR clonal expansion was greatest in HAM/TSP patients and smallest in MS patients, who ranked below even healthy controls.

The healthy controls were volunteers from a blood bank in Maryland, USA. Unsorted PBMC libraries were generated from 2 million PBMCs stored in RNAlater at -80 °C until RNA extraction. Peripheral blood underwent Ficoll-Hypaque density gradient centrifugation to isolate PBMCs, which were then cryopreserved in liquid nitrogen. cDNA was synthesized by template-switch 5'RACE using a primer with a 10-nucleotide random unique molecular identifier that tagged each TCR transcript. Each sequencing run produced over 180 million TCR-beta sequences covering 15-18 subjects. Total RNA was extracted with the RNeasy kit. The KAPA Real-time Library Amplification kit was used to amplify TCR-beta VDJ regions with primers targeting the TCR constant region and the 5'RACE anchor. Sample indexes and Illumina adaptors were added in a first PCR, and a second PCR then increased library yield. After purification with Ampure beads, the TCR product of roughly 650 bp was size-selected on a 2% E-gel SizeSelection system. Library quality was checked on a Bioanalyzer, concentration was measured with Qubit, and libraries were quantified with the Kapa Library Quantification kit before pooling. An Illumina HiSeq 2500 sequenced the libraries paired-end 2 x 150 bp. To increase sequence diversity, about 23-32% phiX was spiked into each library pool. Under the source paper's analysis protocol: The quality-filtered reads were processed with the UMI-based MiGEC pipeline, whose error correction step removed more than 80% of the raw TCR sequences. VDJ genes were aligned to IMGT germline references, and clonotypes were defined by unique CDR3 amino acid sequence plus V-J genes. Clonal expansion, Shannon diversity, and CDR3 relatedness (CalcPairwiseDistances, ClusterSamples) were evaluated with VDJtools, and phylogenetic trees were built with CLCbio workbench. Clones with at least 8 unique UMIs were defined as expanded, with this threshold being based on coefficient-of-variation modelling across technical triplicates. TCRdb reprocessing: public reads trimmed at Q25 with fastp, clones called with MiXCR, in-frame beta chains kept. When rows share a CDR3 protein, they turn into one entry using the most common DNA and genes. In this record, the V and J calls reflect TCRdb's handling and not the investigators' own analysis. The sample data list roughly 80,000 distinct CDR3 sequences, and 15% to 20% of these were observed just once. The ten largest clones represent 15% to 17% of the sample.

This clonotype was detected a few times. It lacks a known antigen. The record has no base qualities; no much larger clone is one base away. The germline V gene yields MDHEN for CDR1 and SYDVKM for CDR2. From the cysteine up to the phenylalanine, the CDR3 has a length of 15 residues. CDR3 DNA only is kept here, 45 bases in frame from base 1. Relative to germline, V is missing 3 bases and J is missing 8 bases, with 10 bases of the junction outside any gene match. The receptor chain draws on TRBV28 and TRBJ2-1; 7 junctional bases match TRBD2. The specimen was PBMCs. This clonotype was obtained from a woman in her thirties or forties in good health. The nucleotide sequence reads TGTGCCAGCAGTTTCGGGCGGGGGTACAACGATGAGCAGTTCTTC. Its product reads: CASSFGRGYNDEQFF. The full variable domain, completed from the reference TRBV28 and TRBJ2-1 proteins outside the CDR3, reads DVKVTQSSRYLVKRTGEKVFLECVQDMDHENMFWYRQDPGLGLRLIYFSYDVKMKEKGDIPEGYSVSREKKERFSLILESASTNQTSMYLCASSFGRGYNDEQFFGPGTRLTVL.